These 16 T cell receptor beta chains came from one sample sequenced in a study of cytomegalovirus exposure and HLA in healthy donors. The PCR made use of 60 Vbeta and 13 Jbeta primers. Assay: immunoSEQ multiplex PCR; the TCRdb copy retains only in-frame clones and omits some. Of about 110,000 clones in the sample, 65% to 75% were seen once. The sequencing sample was made of PBMCs. These TCRs come from a female donor in good health and CMV-seronegative.

The chain links TRBV11-3 to TRBJ2-1, with 9 positions matching TRBD2. Per germline, CDR1 SGHNT and CDR2 YENEEA. The CDR3 is 13 residues long. V trimming: 4 bases; J trimming: 10 bases; junction bases outside the gene matches: 5. The chain's CDR3 is CASSSASGGEQFF. CDR3 DNA sequence: TGTGCCAGCAGCTCCGCCAGCGGGGGGGAGCAGTTCTTC.

CDR3 nucleotide sequence: TGTGCCAGCAGTGAAGGGGGGGGCAGCGGAGACGAAAAACTGTTTTTT. Translation gives CASSEGGGSGDEKLFF. The chain carries TRBV6-1 and TRBJ1-4, with D maybe TRBD1 (6 bases). The CDR3 sequence is 16 residues long. Germline V gene lookup returns CDR1 MNHNS and CDR2 SASEGT. V was pared by 1 base and J by 8 bases, with 17 bases between.

This clone was recorded once. V and J are TRBV7-9 and TRBJ2-1; 7 bases map to TRBD1. The CDR3 consists of 17 residues. The germline V gene has CDR1 SEHNR and CDR2 FQNEAQ (reference sequence). V lost 5 bases to trimming and J lost 8 bases; unmatched junction nucleotides: 18. CDR3 bases: TGTGCCAGCAGCGGAGGCTCCCCGGGACAGCGGATAGATGAGCAGTTCTTC. It translates to CASSGGSPGQRIDEQFF.

This rearrangement joins TRBV5-4 to TRBJ2-5; 11 bases are shared with TRBD2. The J call may be wrong; the DNA end is better matched by TRBJ2-7. The V gene's germline CDR1 is SGHNT and CDR2 YYREEE (reference sequence). The CDR3 extends over 15 amino acids. The CDR3 coding sequence is TGTGCCAGCAGCCTCCCGGGACTAGCGGCTAACGAGCAGTACTTC. Amino acids: CASSLPGLAANEQYF.

The genes are TRBV28 and TRBJ2-7; D perhaps matches TRBD2 (6 bases). The CDR3 has 16 residues. V lost 3 bases, J lost 0 bases, and 15 bases lay in between. From germline, CDR1 is MDHEN and CDR2 SYDVKM. CDR3 amino acids: CASSFKSGLSSYEQYF. The CDR3 DNA reads as TGTGCCAGCAGTTTTAAAAGCGGGCTGAGCTCCTACGAGCAGTACTTC.

This clone was seen more than once but under ten times. This rearrangement joins TRBV7-2 to TRBJ1-3; D unresolved. Per germline, CDR1 SGHTA and CDR2 FQGNSA. The V end lost 5 bases, the J end lost 9 bases, and 11 bases lay between the germline ends. The CDR3 extends over 12 amino acids. This CDR3 is CASSPTGLTIYF. The CDR3 DNA follows: TGTGCCAGCAGCCCCACTGGGCTCACCATATATTTT.

The gene calls are TRBV5-1 and TRBJ2-5; TRBD2 matches at 7 bases. This CDR3 has 13 residues. Looked up from germline, CDR1 is SGHRS and CDR2 is YFSETQ. Trimming removed 2 bases from V and 7 bases from J; junction bases left unmatched: 5. The DNA of the CDR3 is TGCGCCAGCAGCTTAGGGGAGCGGGGGACCCAGTACTTC. It encodes CASSLGERGTQYF. The full variable domain, completed using reference TRBV5-1 and TRBJ2-5, is KAGVTQTPRYLIKTRGQQVTLSCSPISGHRSVSWYQQTPGQGLQFLFEYFSETQRNKGNFPGRFSGRQFSNSRSEMNVSTLELGDSALYLCASSLGERGTQYFGPGTRLLVL.

This clone was seen only a few times. V gene TRBV5-1 combines with J gene TRBJ2-1; 8 nucleotides line up with TRBD1. The CDR3 sequence is 15 residues long. CDR1 is SGHRS, CDR2 YFSETQ, per germline. The junction had 5 bases not matched to a gene; V was cut back by 0 bases and J by 6 bases. The CDR3 reads CASSLGAGGFNEQFF. Here the CDR3 DNA reads TGCGCCAGCAGCTTGGGGGCAGGGGGCTTCAATGAGCAGTTCTTC.

This clone was counted once. This chain links TRBV4-1 with TRBJ1-1; D gene uncertain. Germline lookup yields CDR1 MGHRA and CDR2 YSYEKL. This CDR3 has 15 residues. The V gene lost 1 base and the J gene lost 1 base, with 10 bases spanning the gap. As DNA, the CDR3 is TGCGCCAGCAGCCAAGCGGTGAGGAGGAACACTGAAGCTTTCTTT. Translating gives CASSQAVRRNTEAFF.

CDR3 sequence reads: CAWSGTGRNTF. CDR3 coding DNA: TGTGCCTGGAGCGGGACAGGGCGAAACACCTTC. This chain uses TRBV30 with TRBJ1-2, with 9 bases lining up with TRBD1. The CDR3 extends over 11 amino acids. Losses at the gene ends were 3 bases for V and 12 bases for J; bases not matched to a gene: 5. Germline V CDR1 and CDR2: GTSNPN, SVGIG (reference sequence).

This clone came up a few times. This sample also contains other DNA sequences that code for the same CDR3. The rearrangement joins TRBV7-9 to TRBJ1-4; a possible D gene is TRBD1 (5 bases). The CDR3 spans 17 residues. Germline lookup yields CDR1 SEHNR and CDR2 FQNEAQ (reference sequence). V gave up 4 bases and J gave up 8 bases, with 23 bases separating them. In DNA, the CDR3 is TGTGCCAGCAGCTCACTGACAGTATCAAAAGGCAAAGAAAAACTGTTTTTT. Translated: CASSSLTVSKGKEKLFF.

This clone came up a few times. CDR3 coding DNA: TGTGCCACCAGCAGCCCAAAACAGGGGCTGGGGGAGACCCAGTACTTC. This sequence encodes CATSSPKQGLGETQYF. The V and J genes are TRBV15 and TRBJ2-5; 7 positions agree with TRBD1. V was clipped by 3 bases and J by 5 bases; unmatched bases: 12. Germline CDR1 and CDR2: LNHNV and YYDKDF (reference sequence). This CDR3 has 16 amino acids.

The rearrangement links TRBV7-2 to TRBJ2-3; D call uncertain. Per the germline V gene, CDR1 is SGHTA and CDR2 is FQGNSA. V lost 3 bases and J lost 2, with 9 bases in between. The CDR3 loop spans 14 amino acids. The CDR3 reads CASSFGVATDTQYF. DNA of the CDR3: TGTGCCAGCAGCTTCGGAGTAGCCACAGATACGCAGTATTTT.

The CDR3 nucleotides read TGTGCCAGCAGCGTAGGGTTTGGGGGCCTCTCCTACGAGCAGTACTTC. Translation: CASSVGFGGLSYEQYF. The chain carries TRBV9 and TRBJ2-7; weak D call: TRBD1 (6 bases). The V gene's germline CDR1 is SGDLS and CDR2 YYNGEE. The CDR3 is made up of 16 amino acids. The ends were cut back, 0 bases at V and 0 bases at J, with 13 bases in the middle.

This sequence joins TRBV29-1 and TRBJ1-1; 10 nucleotides agree with TRBD1. V gave up 5 bases and J gave up 0 bases; unmatched junction bases: 3. The CDR3 runs 14 residues. Germline V gene sequence: CDR1 SQVTM, CDR2 ANQGSEA. Here the CDR3 reads CSVRQGAMNTEAFF. CDR3 coding DNA: TGCAGCGTTCGACAGGGGGCTATGAACACTGAAGCTTTCTTT. Drawing the rest from reference TRBV29-1 and TRBJ1-1, the complete variable domain is SAVISQKPSRDICQRGTSLTIQCQVDSQVTMMFWYRQQPGQSLTLIATANQGSEATYESGFVIDKFPISRPNLTFSTLTVSNMSPEDSSIYLCSVRQGAMNTEAFFGQGTRLTVV.

The V gene is TRBV7-8, the J gene TRBJ2-7; possible D gene TRBD1, 6 bases. The germline V gene has CDR1 SGHVS and CDR2 FQNEAQ. The length of the CDR3 is 11 residues. V gave up 5 bases and J gave up 7 bases, with 9 bases separating them. The CDR3 DNA follows: TGTGCCAGCAGCCTAGGACAGGAGCAGTACTTC. Translated, it gives CASSLGQEQYF.